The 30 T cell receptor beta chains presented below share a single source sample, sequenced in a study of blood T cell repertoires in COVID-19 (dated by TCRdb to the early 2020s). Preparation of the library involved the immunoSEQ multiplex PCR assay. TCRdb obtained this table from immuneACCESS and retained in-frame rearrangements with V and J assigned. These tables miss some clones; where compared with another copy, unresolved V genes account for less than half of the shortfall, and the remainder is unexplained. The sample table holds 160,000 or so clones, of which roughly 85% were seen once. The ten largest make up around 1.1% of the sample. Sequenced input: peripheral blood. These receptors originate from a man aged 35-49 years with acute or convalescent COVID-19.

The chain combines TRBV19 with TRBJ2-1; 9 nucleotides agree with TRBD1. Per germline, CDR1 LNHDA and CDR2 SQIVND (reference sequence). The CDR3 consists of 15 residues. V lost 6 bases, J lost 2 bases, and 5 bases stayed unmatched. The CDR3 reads CASSYGQGPYNEQFF. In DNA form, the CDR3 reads TGTGCCAGTAGCTACGGACAGGGGCCCTACAATGAGCAGTTCTTC.

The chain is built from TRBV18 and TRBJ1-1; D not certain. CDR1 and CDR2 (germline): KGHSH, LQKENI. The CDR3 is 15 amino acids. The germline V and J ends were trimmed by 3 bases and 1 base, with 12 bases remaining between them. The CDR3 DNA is TGTGCCAGCTCACCCCAGGAGGTTGGGAACACTGAAGCTTTCTTT. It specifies CASSPQEVGNTEAFF.

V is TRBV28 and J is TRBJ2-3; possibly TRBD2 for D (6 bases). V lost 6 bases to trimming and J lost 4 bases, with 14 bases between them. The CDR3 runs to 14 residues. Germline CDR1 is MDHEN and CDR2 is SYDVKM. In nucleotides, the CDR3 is TGTGCCAGCAGCGGAGGAGGGGTATCAGATACGCAGTATTTT. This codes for CASSGGGVSDTQYF.

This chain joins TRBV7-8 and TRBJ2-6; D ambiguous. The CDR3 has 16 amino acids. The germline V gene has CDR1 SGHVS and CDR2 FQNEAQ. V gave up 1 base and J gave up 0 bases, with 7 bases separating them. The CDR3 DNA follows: TGTGCCAGCAGCTTAGAGCCGAACTCTGGGGCCAACGTCCTGACTTTC. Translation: CASSLEPNSGANVLTF.

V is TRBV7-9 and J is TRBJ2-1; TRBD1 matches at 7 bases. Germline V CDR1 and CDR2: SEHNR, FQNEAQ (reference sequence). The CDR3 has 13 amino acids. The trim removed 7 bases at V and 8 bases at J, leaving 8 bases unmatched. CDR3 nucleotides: TGTGCCAGCATCACGACAGGGTTCCATGAGCAGTTCTTC. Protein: CASITTGFHEQFF.

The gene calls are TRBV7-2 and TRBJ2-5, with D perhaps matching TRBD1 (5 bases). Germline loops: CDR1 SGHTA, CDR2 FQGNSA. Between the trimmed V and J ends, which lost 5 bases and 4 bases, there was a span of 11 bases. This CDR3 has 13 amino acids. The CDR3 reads CASSGAVRETQYF. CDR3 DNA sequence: TGTGCCAGCAGCGGGGCAGTTCGAGAGACCCAGTACTTC. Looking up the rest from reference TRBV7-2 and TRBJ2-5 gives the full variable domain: GAGVSQSPSNKVTEKGKDVELRCDPISGHTALYWYRQSLGQGLEFLIYFQGNSAPDKSGLPSDRFSAERTGGSVSTLTIQRTQQEDSAVYLCASSGAVRETQYFGPGTRLLVL.

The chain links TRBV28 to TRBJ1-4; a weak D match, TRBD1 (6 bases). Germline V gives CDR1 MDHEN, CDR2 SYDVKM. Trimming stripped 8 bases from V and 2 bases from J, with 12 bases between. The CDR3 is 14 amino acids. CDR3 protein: CASPYRATNEKLFF. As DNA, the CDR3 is TGTGCCAGCCCTTACAGGGCCACTAATGAAAAACTGTTTTTT.

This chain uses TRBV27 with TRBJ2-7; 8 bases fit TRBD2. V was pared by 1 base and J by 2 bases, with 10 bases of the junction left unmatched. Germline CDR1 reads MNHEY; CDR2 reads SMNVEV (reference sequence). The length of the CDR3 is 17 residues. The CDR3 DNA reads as TGTGCCAGCAGTTTATATCCCCAGCGGGGGCCAACCTACGAGCAGTACTTC. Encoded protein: CASSLYPQRGPTYEQYF.

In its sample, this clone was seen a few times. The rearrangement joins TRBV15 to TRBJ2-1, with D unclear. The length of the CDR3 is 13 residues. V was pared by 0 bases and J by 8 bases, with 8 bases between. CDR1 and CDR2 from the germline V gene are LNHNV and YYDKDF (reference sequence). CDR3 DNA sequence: TGTGCCACCAGCAGAGATGAGGTCGATGAGCAGTTCTTC. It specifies CATSRDEVDEQFF.

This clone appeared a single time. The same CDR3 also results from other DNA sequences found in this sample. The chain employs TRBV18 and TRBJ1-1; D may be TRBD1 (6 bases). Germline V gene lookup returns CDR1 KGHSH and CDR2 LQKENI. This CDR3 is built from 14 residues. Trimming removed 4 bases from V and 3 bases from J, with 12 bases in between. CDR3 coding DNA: TGTGCCAGCTCACTTATGGACAGAGACACTGAAGCTTTCTTT. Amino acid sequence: CASSLMDRDTEAFF. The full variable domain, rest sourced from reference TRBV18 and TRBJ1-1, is NAGVMQNPRHLVRRRGQEARLRCSPMKGHSHVYWYRQLPEEGLKFMVYLQKENIIDESGMPKERFSAEFPKEGPSILRIQQVVRGDSAAYFCASSLMDRDTEAFFGQGTRLTVV.

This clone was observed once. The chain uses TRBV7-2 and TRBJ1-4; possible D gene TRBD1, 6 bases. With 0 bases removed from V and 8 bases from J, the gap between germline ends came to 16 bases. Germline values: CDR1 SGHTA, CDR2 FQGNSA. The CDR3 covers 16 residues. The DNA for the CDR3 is TGTGCCAGCAGCTTAGCGCGGGGGGCATCGTTCGAAAAACTGTTTTTT. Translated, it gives CASSLARGASFEKLFF.

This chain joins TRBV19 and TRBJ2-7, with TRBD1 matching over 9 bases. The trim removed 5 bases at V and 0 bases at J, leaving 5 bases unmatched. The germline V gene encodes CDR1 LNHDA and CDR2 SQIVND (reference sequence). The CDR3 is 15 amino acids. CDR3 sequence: CASSGGTGHSYEQYF. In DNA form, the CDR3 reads TGTGCCAGTAGTGGAGGGACAGGGCACTCCTACGAGCAGTACTTC.

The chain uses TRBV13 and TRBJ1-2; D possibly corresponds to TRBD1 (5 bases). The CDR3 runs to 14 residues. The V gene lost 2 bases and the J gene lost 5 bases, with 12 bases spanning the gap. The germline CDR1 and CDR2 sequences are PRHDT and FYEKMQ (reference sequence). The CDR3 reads CASSLSRQGYGYTF. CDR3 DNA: TGTGCCAGCAGCTTAAGCAGGCAGGGTTATGGCTACACCTTC.

For the CDR3, the DNA is TGTGCCAGCAGCTTGGTGGCAGGGGGATCGGATCAGCCCCAGCATTTT. This translates into CASSLVAGGSDQPQHF. The chain combines TRBV5-8 with TRBJ1-5, with 7 bases matching TRBD1. Germline V gene lookup returns CDR1 SGHTS and CDR2 YDEGEE. This CDR3 is 16 amino acids long. Trimming removed 0 bases from V and 5 bases from J; junction bases left unmatched: 8.

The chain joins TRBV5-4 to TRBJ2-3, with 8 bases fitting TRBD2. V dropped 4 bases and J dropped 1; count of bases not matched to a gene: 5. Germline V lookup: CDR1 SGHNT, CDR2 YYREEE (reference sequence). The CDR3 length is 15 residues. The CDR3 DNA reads TGTGCCAGCAGCCCGGGAGGGGGGCGCACAGATACGCAGTATTTT. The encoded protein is CASSPGGGRTDTQYF.

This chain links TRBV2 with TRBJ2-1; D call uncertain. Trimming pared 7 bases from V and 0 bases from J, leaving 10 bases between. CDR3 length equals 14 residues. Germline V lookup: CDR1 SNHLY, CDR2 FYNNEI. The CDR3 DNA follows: TGTGCCAGCATTATCACGAGCTCCTACAATGAGCAGTTCTTC. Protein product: CASIITSSYNEQFF.

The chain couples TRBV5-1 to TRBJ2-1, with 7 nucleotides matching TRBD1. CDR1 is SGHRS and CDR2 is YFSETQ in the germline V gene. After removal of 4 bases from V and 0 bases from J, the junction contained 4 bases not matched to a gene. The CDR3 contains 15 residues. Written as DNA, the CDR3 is TGCGCCAGCAGCACGGGACAGACCTCCTACAATGAGCAGTTCTTC. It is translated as CASSTGQTSYNEQFF.

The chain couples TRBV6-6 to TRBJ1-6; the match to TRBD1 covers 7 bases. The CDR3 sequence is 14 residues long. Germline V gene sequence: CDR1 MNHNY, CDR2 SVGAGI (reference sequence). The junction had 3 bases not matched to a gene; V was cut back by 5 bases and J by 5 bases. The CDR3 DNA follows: TGTGCCAGCAGTCAGACAGGGAATAATTCACCCCTCCACTTT. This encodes CASSQTGNNSPLHF.

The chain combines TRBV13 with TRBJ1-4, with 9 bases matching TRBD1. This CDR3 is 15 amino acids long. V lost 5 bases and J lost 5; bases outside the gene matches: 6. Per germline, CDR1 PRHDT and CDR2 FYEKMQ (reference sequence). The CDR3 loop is CASSSDRGLNEKLFF. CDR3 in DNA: TGTGCCAGCAGCAGTGACAGGGGGTTGAATGAAAAACTGTTTTTT.

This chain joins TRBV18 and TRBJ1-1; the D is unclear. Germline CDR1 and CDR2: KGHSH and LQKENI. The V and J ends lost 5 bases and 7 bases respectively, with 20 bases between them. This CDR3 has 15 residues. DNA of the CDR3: TGTGCCAGCTCATTACGGGTCGCCCGGGAGGGTGAAGCTTTCTTT. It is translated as CASSLRVAREGEAFF. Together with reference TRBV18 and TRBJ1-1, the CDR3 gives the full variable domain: NAGVMQNPRHLVRRRGQEARLRCSPMKGHSHVYWYRQLPEEGLKFMVYLQKENIIDESGMPKERFSAEFPKEGPSILRIQQVVRGDSAAYFCASSLRVAREGEAFFGQGTRLTVV.

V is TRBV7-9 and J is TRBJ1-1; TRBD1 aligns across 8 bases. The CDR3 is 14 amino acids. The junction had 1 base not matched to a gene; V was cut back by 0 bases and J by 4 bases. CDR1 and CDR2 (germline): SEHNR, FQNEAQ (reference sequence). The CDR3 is CASSLAGTGTEAFF. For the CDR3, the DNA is TGTGCCAGCAGCTTAGCGGGGACAGGCACTGAAGCTTTCTTT.

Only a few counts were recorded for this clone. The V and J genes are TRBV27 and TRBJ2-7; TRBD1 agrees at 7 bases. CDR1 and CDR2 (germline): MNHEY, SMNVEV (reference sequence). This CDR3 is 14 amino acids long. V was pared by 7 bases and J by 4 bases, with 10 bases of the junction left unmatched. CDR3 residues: CASKTLTGKYEQYF. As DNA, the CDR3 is TGTGCCAGCAAGACCCTGACAGGGAAATACGAGCAGTACTTC.

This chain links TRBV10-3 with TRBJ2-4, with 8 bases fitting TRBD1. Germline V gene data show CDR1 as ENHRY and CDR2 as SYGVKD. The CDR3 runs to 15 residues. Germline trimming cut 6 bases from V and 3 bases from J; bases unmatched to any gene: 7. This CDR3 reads CAISDRGDDKNIQYF. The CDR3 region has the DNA TGTGCCATCAGCGACAGGGGCGATGACAAAAACATTCAGTACTTC.

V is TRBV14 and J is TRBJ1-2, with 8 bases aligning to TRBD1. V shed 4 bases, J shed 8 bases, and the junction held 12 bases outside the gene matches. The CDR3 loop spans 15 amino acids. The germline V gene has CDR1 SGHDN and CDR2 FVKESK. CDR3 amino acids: CASSPPGQAPGGYTF. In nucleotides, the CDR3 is TGTGCCAGCAGCCCACCGGGACAGGCCCCTGGGGGCTACACCTTC. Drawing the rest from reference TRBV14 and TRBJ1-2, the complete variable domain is EAGVTQFPSHSVIEKGQTVTLRCDPISGHDNLYWYRRVMGKEIKFLLHFVKESKQDESGMPNNRFLAERTGGTYSTLKVQPAELEDSGVYFCASSPPGQAPGGYTFGSGTRLTVV.

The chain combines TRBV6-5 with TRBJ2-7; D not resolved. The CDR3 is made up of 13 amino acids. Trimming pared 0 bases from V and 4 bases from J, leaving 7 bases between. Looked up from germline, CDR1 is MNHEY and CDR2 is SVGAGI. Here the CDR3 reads CASSYSRLYEQYF. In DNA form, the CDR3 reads TGTGCCAGCAGTTACTCGCGACTTTACGAGCAGTACTTC.

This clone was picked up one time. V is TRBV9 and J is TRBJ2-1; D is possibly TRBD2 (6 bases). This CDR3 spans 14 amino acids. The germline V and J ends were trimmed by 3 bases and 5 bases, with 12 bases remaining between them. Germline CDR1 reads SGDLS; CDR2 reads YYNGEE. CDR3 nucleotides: TGTGCCAGCAGCGCCCCTCCGGGGGACAATGAGCAGTTCTTC. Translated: CASSAPPGDNEQFF.

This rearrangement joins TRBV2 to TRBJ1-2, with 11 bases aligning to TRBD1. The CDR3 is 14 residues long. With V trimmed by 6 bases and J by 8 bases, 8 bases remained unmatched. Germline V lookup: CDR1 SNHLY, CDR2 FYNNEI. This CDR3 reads CASRGTGGVIGYTF. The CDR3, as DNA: TGTGCCAGCAGGGGGACAGGGGGTGTTATAGGCTACACCTTC.

The CDR3 loop reads CASSSVLGGYSGANVLTF. CDR3 bases: TGTGCCAGCAGTTCCGTCCTGGGGGGTTACTCTGGGGCCAACGTCCTGACTTTC. This chain links TRBV27 with TRBJ2-6, with D tentatively TRBD2 (6 bases). Trimming cost V 4 bases and J 0 bases, with 16 bases left between them. Germline V gene sequence: CDR1 MNHEY, CDR2 SMNVEV (reference sequence). The CDR3 is made up of 18 amino acids.

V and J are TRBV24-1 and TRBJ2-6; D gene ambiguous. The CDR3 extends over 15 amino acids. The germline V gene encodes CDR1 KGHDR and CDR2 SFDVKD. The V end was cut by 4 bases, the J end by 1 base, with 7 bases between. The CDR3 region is CATSEVRSGANVLTF. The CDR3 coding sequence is TGTGCCACCAGTGAGGTTAGATCTGGGGCCAACGTCCTGACTTTC.

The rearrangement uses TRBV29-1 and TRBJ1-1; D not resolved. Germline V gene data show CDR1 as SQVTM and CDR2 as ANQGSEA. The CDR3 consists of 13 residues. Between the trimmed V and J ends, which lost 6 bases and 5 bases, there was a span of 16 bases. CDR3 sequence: CSVTTGAGTEAFF. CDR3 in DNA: TGCAGCGTGACCACCGGAGCCGGGACTGAAGCTTTCTTT. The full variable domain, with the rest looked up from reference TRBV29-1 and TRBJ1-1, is SAVISQKPSRDICQRGTSLTIQCQVDSQVTMMFWYRQQPGQSLTLIATANQGSEATYESGFVIDKFPISRPNLTFSTLTVSNMSPEDSSIYLCSVTTGAGTEAFFGQGTRLTVV.